One sample yielded the 17 T cell receptor beta chains listed below, sequenced in a study of regulatory dendritic cells for organ transplantation. Measured with immunoSEQ multiplex PCR; TCRdb has only the in-frame clones, and not every one. The table has tens of thousands of clones, about 70% seen once. Sample: memory CD4+ T cells from blood. Indicated subset: CD45RO+ memory T cells. The receptor set was obtained from a human donor in good health.

The chain employs TRBV7-8 and TRBJ1-3, with D possibly matching TRBD1 (6 bases). The CDR3 loop spans 13 amino acids. In germline, CDR1 is SGHVS, CDR2 FQNEAQ. Trimming took 7 bases from V and 3 from J, leaving 10 bases between them. Here the CDR3 reads CASNPDSGNTIYF. The CDR3 nucleotides read TGTGCCAGCAACCCGGACAGTGGAAACACCATATATTTT.

The chain links TRBV12-5 to TRBJ2-5; D might be TRBD1 (7 bases). Trimming took 2 bases from V and 4 from J, leaving 26 bases between them. The germline gives CDR1 LGHNT, CDR2 FRNRAP. There are 19 residues in the CDR3. CDR3 in amino acids: CASGLTRGTAAPGRETQYF. DNA of the CDR3: TGTGCTAGTGGTTTGACCCGGGGGACAGCCGCCCCTGGAAGAGAGACCCAGTACTTC.

This sequence joins TRBV11-3 and TRBJ2-1; TRBD1 is a possible D gene (5 bases). This CDR3 has 15 residues. V was clipped by 5 bases and J by 2 bases, with 13 bases between them. Per the germline V gene, CDR1 is SGHNT and CDR2 is YENEEA. CDR3 sequence: CASSTGALTYNEQFF. In nucleotides, the CDR3 is TGTGCCAGCAGCACAGGAGCTTTAACCTACAATGAGCAGTTCTTC. Looking up the rest from reference TRBV11-3 and TRBJ2-1 gives the full variable domain: EAGVVQSPRYKIIEKKQPVAFWCNPISGHNTLYWYLQNLGQGPELLIRYENEEAVDDSQLPKDRFSAERLKGVDSTLKIQPAELGDSAVYLCASSTGALTYNEQFFGPGTRLTVL.

The chain has TRBV11-2 and TRBJ2-1; 10 nucleotides agree with TRBD2. From germline, CDR1 is SGHAT and CDR2 FQNNGV. This CDR3 is 14 amino acids long. Trimming removed 5 bases from V and 9 bases from J; junction bases left unmatched: 7. The CDR3 is CASSPQRGGGEQFF. The DNA of the CDR3 is TGTGCCAGCAGCCCCCAGCGGGGGGGCGGTGAGCAGTTCTTC.

The chain joins TRBV4-2 to TRBJ2-1; 8 bases map to TRBD2. The CDR3 length is 13 residues. Germline V lookup: CDR1 LGHNA, CDR2 YNFKEQ. V shed 0 bases, J shed 10 bases, and the junction held 2 bases outside the gene matches. The chain's CDR3 is CASSQDKRGEQFF. In nucleotides, the CDR3 is TGTGCCAGCAGCCAAGATAAGCGGGGGGAGCAGTTCTTC.

The V and J genes are TRBV6-6 and TRBJ1-5; 7 bases align to TRBD1. The V and J ends lost 5 bases and 5 bases, in that order; junction bases with no gene match: 6. The length of the CDR3 is 14 residues. Germline CDR1 is MNHNY and CDR2 is SVGAGI (reference sequence). The CDR3 loop is CASSDRVPHQPQHF. Written as DNA, the CDR3 is TGTGCCAGCAGTGACAGGGTCCCCCATCAGCCCCAGCATTTT.

The chain combines TRBV5-1 with TRBJ2-2; D is uncertain. V was clipped by 4 bases and J by 0 bases, with 4 bases between them. The V gene's germline CDR1 is SGHRS and CDR2 YFSETQ. This CDR3 contains 13 residues. The CDR3 DNA is TGCGCCAGCAGCCTCGCGAACACCGGGGAGCTGTTTTTT. Translation gives CASSLANTGELFF. The variable domain in full, with the rest retrieved from reference TRBV5-1 and TRBJ2-2, is KAGVTQTPRYLIKTRGQQVTLSCSPISGHRSVSWYQQTPGQGLQFLFEYFSETQRNKGNFPGRFSGRQFSNSRSEMNVSTLELGDSALYLCASSLANTGELFFGEGSRLTVL.

The genes are TRBV11-3 and TRBJ2-1; 11 nucleotides align to TRBD2. This CDR3 is built from 15 residues. Per the germline V gene, CDR1 is SGHNT and CDR2 is YENEEA. After removal of 5 bases from V and 6 bases from J, the junction contained 6 bases not matched to a gene. This CDR3 reads CASSHSGGALNEQFF. DNA of the CDR3: TGTGCCAGCAGCCATAGCGGGGGGGCCCTCAATGAGCAGTTCTTC.

The chain employs TRBV2 and TRBJ1-5, with D unresolved. In germline, CDR1 is SNHLY, CDR2 FYNNEI. The CDR3 runs 13 residues. Trimming took 3 bases from V and 6 from J, leaving 9 bases between them. The CDR3 sequence is CASSERVGQPQHF. CDR3 sequence (DNA): TGTGCCAGCAGTGAGAGGGTTGGTCAGCCCCAGCATTTT.

The chain has TRBV5-1 and TRBJ2-2, with a weak D call TRBD1 (6 bases). Trimming removed 4 bases from V and 1 base from J, with 11 bases in between. Germline assignment: CDR1 SGHRS and CDR2 YFSETQ. CDR3 size: 15 residues. CDR3 sequence (DNA): TGCGCCAGCAGCAAGGACAGCGGGAACACCGGGGAGCTGTTTTTT. Translated: CASSKDSGNTGELFF.

V gene TRBV7-2 combines with J gene TRBJ2-7, with D possibly TRBD1 on 6 matching bases. V lost 1 base, J lost 4 bases, and 8 bases lay in between. This CDR3 has 13 residues. CDR1 and CDR2 from the germline V gene are SGHTA and FQGNSA. CDR3 region: CASSLGGQYEQYF. The CDR3 nucleotides read TGTGCCAGCAGCTTAGGAGGACAGTACGAGCAGTACTTC. The variable domain in full, completed from reference TRBV7-2 and TRBJ2-7, reads GAGVSQSPSNKVTEKGKDVELRCDPISGHTALYWYRQSLGQGLEFLIYFQGNSAPDKSGLPSDRFSAERTGGSVSTLTIQRTQQEDSAVYLCASSLGGQYEQYFGPGTRLTVT.

This chain joins TRBV7-2 and TRBJ1-5, with unresolved D. This CDR3 is 14 amino acids long. V was clipped by 5 bases and J by 6 bases, with 14 bases between them. Germline CDR1 reads SGHTA; CDR2 reads FQGNSA. The CDR3 DNA reads TGTGCCAGCAGCCCTCTGGATCCAGGTCAGCCCCAGCATTTT. Residues: CASSPLDPGQPQHF.

The rearrangement links TRBV2 to TRBJ2-7; maybe TRBD1 (6 bases). Germline V gene lookup returns CDR1 SNHLY and CDR2 FYNNEI. V was shortened by 7 bases and J by 4 bases, with 20 bases between the two germline ends. The CDR3 consists of 15 residues. The CDR3 spells CASKPRLVQGYEQYF. CDR3 sequence (DNA): TGTGCCAGCAAGCCACGTCTGGTACAGGGATACGAGCAGTACTTC.

This chain connects TRBV7-9 to TRBJ2-3, with D uncertain. The CDR3 sequence is 12 residues long. V lost 2 bases to trimming and J lost 5 bases, with 5 bases between them. The germline gives CDR1 SEHNR, CDR2 FQNEAQ (reference sequence). The CDR3 DNA reads as TGTGCCAGCAGCTTAAGAGAAGATACGCAGTATTTT. Translation gives CASSLREDTQYF.

The J gene is TRBJ2-2, the V gene TRBV5-4; 8 bases align to TRBD2. This CDR3 is 17 amino acids long. Trimming removed 4 bases from V and 2 bases from J; junction bases left unmatched: 10. Germline CDR1 SGHNT, CDR2 YYREEE (reference sequence). The CDR3 sequence is CASSRPSGGRNTGELFF. The DNA for the CDR3 is TGTGCCAGCAGCAGACCGAGCGGGGGACGAAACACCGGGGAGCTGTTTTTT.

The genes are TRBV6-1 and TRBJ2-1; 7 nucleotides align to TRBD1. Per the germline V gene, CDR1 is MNHNS and CDR2 is SASEGT. The CDR3 has 14 residues. The V segment lost 10 bases and the J segment 1 base; nucleotides outside the gene matches: 7. The CDR3: CATDPGQSYNEQFF. DNA of the CDR3: TGTGCCACCGACCCGGGACAGTCCTACAATGAGCAGTTCTTC.

The gene calls are TRBV7-9 and TRBJ1-1; no clear D. Trimming shortened V by 5 bases and J by 2 bases, and 15 bases separated the two germline ends. This CDR3 contains 15 residues. Germline CDR1 and CDR2: SEHNR and FQNEAQ (reference sequence). CDR3 in DNA: TGTGCCAGCAGCCCTTTAGGAGGGCAAAACACTGAAGCTTTCTTT. This gives the protein CASSPLGGQNTEAFF. Complete variable domain (other parts from reference TRBV7-9 and TRBJ1-1): DTGVSQNPRHKITKRGQNVTFRCDPISEHNRLYWYRQTLGQGPEFLTYFQNEAQLEKSRLLSDRFSAERPKGSFSTLEIQRTEQGDSAMYLCASSPLGGQNTEAFFGQGTRLTVV.